A selection of T cell receptor beta chains follows, all from one sample in a study of identical twins. Using its own MiXCR run on the 5' RACE reads, TCRdb lists one record per CDR3 protein. The sample comprises around 300,000 distinct CDR3 sequences, about 8.3% of which are singletons, and over 2% rests with the top ten. The same sample was also used in a study of yellow fever vaccine responses in identical twins.

Sequencing used memory (CD45RO+) T cells sorted from blood. These receptors all come from a woman under 30 in good health. Both conserved end residues are part of each CDR3. D genes are given only for firm matches. Clone size is not always given. Where it is, it says once, few, many or a class for expanded clones.

TRBV12-3/TRBV12-4,NA,13,many,TRBJ1-5,CASSPTQNQPQHF,TGTGCCAGCAGTCCAACACAGAATCAGCCCCAGCATTTT
TRBV6-5,NA,15,NA,TRBJ2-3,CASSYSSAAPDTQYF,TGTGCCAGCAGTTACTCGAGTGCTGCGCCAGATACGCAGTATTTT
TRBV15,NA,13,few,TRBJ2-5,CATSRGPRETQYF,TGTGCCACCAGCAGAGGTCCTCGAGAGACCCAGTACTTC
TRBV6-6,NA,12,NA,TRBJ2-7,CASGQASYEQYF,TGTGCCAGCGGGCAGGCCTCCTACGAGCAGTACTTC
TRBV5-1,NA,16,many,TRBJ2-3,CASSSLGQFSTDTQYF,TGCGCCAGCAGCTCGCTAGGGCAGTTTAGCACAGATACGCAGTATTTT
TRBV2,NA,16,many,TRBJ2-4,CASSEAGQTIQNIQYF,TGTGCCAGCAGTGAAGCTGGACAGACAATTCAAAACATTCAGTACTTC
TRBV5-1,NA,20,NA,TRBJ2-5,CASSQNVLARSAAGWETQYF,TGCGCCAGCAGCCAAAACGTACTAGCAAGAAGCGCAGCAGGGTGGGAGACCCAGTACTTC
TRBV6-4,TRBD1,14,NA,TRBJ2-3,CASSGDRDTDTQYF,TGTGCCAGCAGTGGGGACAGGGACACAGATACGCAGTATTTT
TRBV7-2,NA,15,many,TRBJ1-2,CASSPGLTTNYGYTF,TGTGCCAGCAGCCCCGGCTTGACTACTAACTATGGCTACACCTTC
TRBV6-4,NA,14,NA,TRBJ2-2,CASSEHLNSGELFF,TGTGCCAGCAGTGAGCACTTGAACTCCGGGGAGCTGTTTTTT
TRBV7-3,NA,15,NA,TRBJ2-1,CASSLNPGSGNEQFF,TGTGCCAGCAGCTTAAACCCGGGATCGGGCAATGAGCAGTTCTTC
TRBV6-4,TRBD2,14,NA,TRBJ2-5,CASSVGAGEETQYF,TGTGCCAGCAGTGTGGGAGCGGGAGAAGAGACCCAGTACTTC
TRBV20-1,TRBD2,16,few,TRBJ2-3,CSATGLAGFSTDTQYF,TGCAGTGCTACAGGACTAGCGGGGTTTAGCACAGATACGCAGTATTTT
TRBV7-9,TRBD1,14,many,TRBJ2-7,CASTGQGGLDEQYF,TGTGCCAGCACCGGACAGGGGGGCCTTGACGAGCAGTACTTC
TRBV24-1,NA,16,many,TRBJ2-2,CATSDLKGQNTGELFF,TGTGCCACCAGTGATTTGAAGGGACAGAACACCGGGGAGCTGTTTTTT
TRBV20-1,NA,14,many,TRBJ2-5,CSARGEDSQGAQYF,TGCAGTGCTAGAGGCGAGGACTCTCAAGGGGCCCAGTACTTC
TRBV6-2/TRBV6-3,TRBD2,16,NA,TRBJ2-1,CASSYWREGTYNEQFF,TGTGCCAGCAGTTACTGGCGGGAGGGGACCTACAATGAGCAGTTCTTC
TRBV3-1,NA,12,NA,TRBJ2-3,CASSLARGTQYF,TGTGCCAGCAGCCTCGCAAGGGGTACGCAGTATTTT
TRBV12-3/TRBV12-4,TRBD2,15,many,TRBJ2-5,CASSPSRLAAGTQYF,TGTGCCAGCAGTCCTAGTCGACTAGCGGCCGGGACCCAGTACTTC
TRBV7-2,NA,13,NA,TRBJ2-1,CASSLLSGVEQFF,TGTGCCAGCAGCTTACTTTCGGGGGTTGAGCAGTTCTTC
TRBV5-1,NA,14,NA,TRBJ2-7,CASSLGQTFYEQYF,TGCGCCAGCAGCTTGGGACAGACGTTCTACGAGCAGTACTTC
TRBV6-4,NA,14,few,TRBJ2-2,CASSPRADTGELFF,TGTGCCAGCAGCCCACGAGCGGACACCGGGGAGCTGTTTTTT
TRBV9,NA,18,few,TRBJ2-2,CASSVNPGTGSNTGELFF,TGTGCCAGCAGCGTCAATCCGGGGACGGGAAGTAACACCGGGGAGCTGTTTTTT
TRBV7-2,NA,11,few,TRBJ1-2,CASSLQWGYTF,TGTGCCAGCAGCTTACAGTGGGGCTACACCTTC
TRBV28,TRBD1,15,NA,TRBJ1-1,CASSPWTGTNTEAFF,TGTGCCAGCAGTCCCTGGACAGGGACAAACACTGAAGCTTTCTTT
TRBV4-1,NA,13,many,TRBJ2-1,CASSPTPYNEQFF,TGCGCCAGCAGCCCGACACCTTACAATGAGCAGTTCTTC
TRBV9,TRBD1,15,NA,TRBJ1-4,CASSGDRGPNEKLFF,TGTGCCAGCAGCGGCGACAGGGGTCCGAATGAAAAACTGTTTTTT
TRBV6-5,NA,12,few,TRBJ2-1,CASRAKVGEQFF,TGTGCCAGCAGAGCGAAGGTGGGCGAGCAGTTCTTC
TRBV25-1,NA,13,NA,TRBJ2-3,CASSESNTDTQYF,TGTGCCAGCAGTGAATCGAACACAGATACGCAGTATTTT
TRBV10-3,NA,14,many,TRBJ2-2,CAISDARNTGELFF,TGTGCCATCAGTGATGCTCGAAACACCGGGGAGCTGTTTTTT
TRBV20-1,TRBD2,19,NA,TRBJ2-1,CSARDLRAQLAGELNEQFF,TGCAGTGCTAGAGATCTTCGCGCGCAACTAGCGGGGGAGCTCAATGAGCAGTTCTTC
TRBV3-1,NA,18,few,TRBJ2-3,CASSQAEDGESSTDTQYF,TGTGCCAGCAGCCAAGCGGAGGATGGGGAGTCTAGCACAGATACGCAGTATTTT
TRBV4-2,NA,15,many,TRBJ1-4,CASSQGIRENEKLFF,TGTGCCAGCAGCCAAGGGATCAGGGAGAATGAAAAACTGTTTTTT
TRBV6-1,NA,11,many,TRBJ2-1,CASKIYNEQFF,TGTGCCAGCAAGATCTACAATGAGCAGTTCTTC
TRBV28,TRBD1,13,NA,TRBJ1-3,CATGQGAGNTIYF,TGTGCCACTGGACAGGGGGCTGGAAACACCATATATTTT
TRBV6-1,TRBD2,16,few,TRBJ2-1,CASSEAGGSTHNEQFF,TGTGCCAGCAGTGAAGCGGGCGGGAGTACCCACAATGAGCAGTTCTTC
TRBV27,NA,15,few,TRBJ2-3,CASSFRRGGTDTQYF,TGTGCCAGCAGTTTTCGTAGGGGCGGCACAGATACGCAGTATTTT